This is a list of T cell receptor beta chains from one sample in a study of OX40 agonist ivuxolimab in advanced cancers. Generated by immunoSEQ multiplex PCR, the TCRdb table keeps only in-frame clones and is missing some. The sample lists 65,000 to 85,000 clones, about 85% occurring once. The source was CD4+ or CD8+ T cells sorted from blood, collected in a trial of the OX40 agonist ivuxolimab. These receptor sequences come from an adult with an advanced solid tumor such as melanoma, head and neck, liver or kidney cancer. Each CDR3 is given with its conserved first and last residue. The order of the fields is V gene, clone size, J gene, D gene, CDR3 protein, CDR3 DNA. The D gene is left open where the match is weak. Clone size is not always given. Where it is, it says once, few, many or a class for expanded clones.

V gene: TRBV4-3; clone size: NA; J gene: TRBJ2-3; D gene: NA; CDR3 protein: CASSQDAGTVDTQYF; CDR3 DNA: TGCGCCAGCAGCCAAGATGCGGGAACTGTTGATACGCAGTATTTT
V gene: TRBV5-6; clone size: NA; J gene: TRBJ1-1; D gene: NA; CDR3 protein: CASSLKGRGDTEAFF; CDR3 DNA: TGTGCCAGCTCTCTCAAAGGGAGAGGGGACACTGAAGCTTTCTTT
V gene: TRBV6-5; clone size: NA; J gene: TRBJ2-7; D gene: TRBD1; CDR3 protein: CASRRQQGRYEQYF; CDR3 DNA: TGTGCCAGCAGACGTCAACAGGGGCGCTACGAGCAGTACTTC
V gene: TRBV19; clone size: NA; J gene: TRBJ1-2; D gene: NA; CDR3 protein: CASRYRDISNYGYTF; CDR3 DNA: TGTGCCAGTAGATATCGGGACATCTCTAACTATGGCTACACCTTC
V gene: TRBV10-2; clone size: NA; J gene: TRBJ2-1; D gene: NA; CDR3 protein: CASSPGSSREQFF; CDR3 DNA: TGCGCCAGCAGTCCGGGCTCTTCTAGGGAGCAGTTCTTC
V gene: TRBV28; clone size: NA; J gene: TRBJ1-4; D gene: NA; CDR3 protein: CASSSRDEASGLFF; CDR3 DNA: TGTGCCAGCAGTTCCCGGGACGAAGCCTCGGGACTGTTTTTT
V gene: TRBV6-5; clone size: once; J gene: TRBJ2-7; D gene: NA; CDR3 protein: CASSYSPRGSYEQYF; CDR3 DNA: TGTGCCAGCAGTTACTCCCCCCGGGGCAGCTACGAGCAGTACTTC
V gene: TRBV14; clone size: once; J gene: TRBJ2-1; D gene: TRBD1; CDR3 protein: CASSQEGQGWGEQFF; CDR3 DNA: TGTGCCAGCAGCCAAGAGGGACAGGGCTGGGGTGAGCAGTTCTTC
V gene: TRBV7-3; clone size: NA; J gene: TRBJ2-6; D gene: NA; CDR3 protein: CASSQNSFGANVLTF; CDR3 DNA: TGTGCCAGCAGCCAGAACAGTTTTGGGGCCAACGTCCTGACTTTC
V gene: TRBV7-9; clone size: NA; J gene: TRBJ2-2; D gene: NA; CDR3 protein: CASSQVHSSAATGELFF; CDR3 DNA: TGTGCCAGCAGCCAGGTTCACTCGAGCGCCGCCACCGGGGAGCTGTTTTTT
V gene: TRBV28; clone size: NA; J gene: TRBJ1-2; D gene: NA; CDR3 protein: CASSLRAVDSYTF; CDR3 DNA: TGTGCCAGCAGTTTAAGGGCTGTGGATAGCTACACCTTC
V gene: TRBV25-1; clone size: NA; J gene: TRBJ1-4; D gene: NA; CDR3 protein: CASSYRTGINEKLFF; CDR3 DNA: TGTGCCAGCAGTTATCGTACAGGGATTAATGAAAAACTGTTTTTT
V gene: TRBV27; clone size: NA; J gene: TRBJ1-6; D gene: NA; CDR3 protein: CASSGRSYNSPLHF; CDR3 DNA: TGTGCCAGCTCCGGACGCTCCTATAATTCACCCCTCCACTTT